This TCR beta chain appears in the sequencing data of a study of cytomegalovirus exposure and HLA in healthy donors. Overall study: The study's early data release held about 85 million unique TCRs from HLA-typed donors. Broader study findings: Reportedly, fewer N-insertions than the roughly 600-donor mean appeared in an Asian-associated ancestry cluster in a later analysis.

The V and J ends lost 3 bases and 5 bases respectively, with 16 bases between them. Germline CDR1 and CDR2: MDHEN and SYDVKM. There are 15 residues in the CDR3. PCR involved 60 Vbeta and 13 Jbeta primers. The data were produced by immunoSEQ multiplex PCR, yet TCRdb's version contains in-frame clones alone and is incomplete. The table lists 100,000 to 150,000 clones, about four fifths of them singletons. As to this clone: The antigen is undetermined.

The rearrangement uses TRBV28 and TRBJ1-1, with D possibly matching TRBD1 (6 bases). Sample: PBMCs. This clonotype was sampled from a man under 40 in good health and CMV-seronegative. This CDR3 reads CASSFMVGRGTEAFF. The DNA for the CDR3 is TGTGCCAGCAGTTTTATGGTCGGCAGGGGTACTGAAGCTTTCTTT.